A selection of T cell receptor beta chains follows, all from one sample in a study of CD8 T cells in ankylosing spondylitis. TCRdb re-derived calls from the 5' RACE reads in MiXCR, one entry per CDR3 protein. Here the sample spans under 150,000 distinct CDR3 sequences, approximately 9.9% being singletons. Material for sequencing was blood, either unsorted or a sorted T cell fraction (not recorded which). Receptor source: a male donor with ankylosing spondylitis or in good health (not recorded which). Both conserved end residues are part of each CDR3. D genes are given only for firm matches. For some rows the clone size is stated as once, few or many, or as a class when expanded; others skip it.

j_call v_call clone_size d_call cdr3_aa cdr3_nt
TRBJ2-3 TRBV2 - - CASSEGPRFYGTDTQYF TGTGCCAGCAGTGAAGGTCCTAGATTTTACGGCACAGATACGCAGTATTTT
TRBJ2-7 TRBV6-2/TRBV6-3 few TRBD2 CASSRGSGRASYEQYF TGTGCCAGCAGCCGAGGAAGCGGGAGGGCCTCCTACGAGCAGTACTTC
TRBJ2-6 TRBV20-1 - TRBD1 CSATRQGTAGANGLTF TGCAGTGCTACACGTCAAGGGACAGCTGGGGCCAACGGCCTGACTTTC
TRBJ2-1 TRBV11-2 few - CASSLDTNEQFF TGTGCCAGCAGCTTGGACACCAATGAGCAGTTCTTC
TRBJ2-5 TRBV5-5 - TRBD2 CASSWGLAGGETQYF TGTGCCAGCAGCTGGGGACTAGCGGGAGGAGAGACCCAGTACTTC
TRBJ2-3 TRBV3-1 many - CASSQVFSSPSFSDTQYF TGTGCCAGCAGCCAAGTGTTTTCTAGCCCCTCGTTTTCAGATACGCAGTATTTT
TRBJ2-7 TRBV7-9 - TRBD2 CASRFGASGAVQYF TGTGCCAGCAGATTCGGAGCTAGCGGGGCAGTTCAGTACTTC
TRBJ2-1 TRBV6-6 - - CASTRLGNEQFF TGTGCCAGCACCAGACTAGGAAATGAGCAGTTCTTC
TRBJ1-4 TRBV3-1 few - CASSQGAAEKLFF TGTGCCAGCAGCCAAGGGGCAGCCGAAAAACTGTTTTTT
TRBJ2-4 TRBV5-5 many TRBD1 CASSVTGSLAKNIQYF TGTGCCAGCAGCGTGACAGGGTCCTTAGCCAAAAACATTCAGTACTTC
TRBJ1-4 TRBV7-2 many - CASSLAGRVNEKLFF TGTGCCAGCAGCTTAGCCGGCAGAGTTAATGAAAAACTGTTTTTT
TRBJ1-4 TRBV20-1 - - CSAAISGRDLFF TGCAGTGCCGCAATTTCAGGGCGGGACCTGTTTTTT
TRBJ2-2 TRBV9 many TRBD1 CASSVRGQGTTGELFF TGTGCCAGCAGCGTCAGGGGACAGGGGACCACCGGGGAGCTGTTTTTT
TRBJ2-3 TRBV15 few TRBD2 CATSRVALGGVTDTQYF TGTGCCACCAGCAGGGTCGCGCTGGGAGGGGTAACAGATACGCAGTATTTT
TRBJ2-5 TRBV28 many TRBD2 CASIPRGLGLARQETQYF TGTGCCAGCATTCCAAGGGGATTGGGACTAGCCCGCCAAGAGACCCAGTACTTC
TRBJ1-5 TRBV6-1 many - CASSMNPGNQPQHF TGTGCCAGCAGCATGAACCCGGGCAATCAGCCCCAGCATTTT
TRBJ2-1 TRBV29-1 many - CSVERSGAGTQFF TGCAGCGTTGAAAGGTCTGGGGCGGGAACGCAGTTCTTC
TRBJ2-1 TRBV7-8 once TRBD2 CASSLGGLAEWYNEHFF TGTGCCAGCAGCTTAGGCGGACTAGCGGAGTGGTACAATGAGCACTTCTTC
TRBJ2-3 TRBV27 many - CATKTGDTQYF TGTGCCACGAAAACGGGAGATACGCAGTATTTT
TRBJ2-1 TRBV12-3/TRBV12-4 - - CASSLFGPPDNEQFF TGTGCCAGCAGTTTATTCGGTCCGCCCGACAATGAGCAGTTCTTC
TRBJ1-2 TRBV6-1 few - CASTRGGGANYGYTF TGTGCCAGCACTCGTGGAGGCGGTGCTAACTATGGCTACACCTTC
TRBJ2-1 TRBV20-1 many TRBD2 CSARAWTSSGNEQFF TGCAGTGCTAGGGCTTGGACTAGTTCTGGCAATGAGCAGTTCTTC
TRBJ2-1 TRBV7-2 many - CASSLYLASSYNEQFF TGTGCCAGCAGCTTATACCTAGCGAGCTCCTACAATGAGCAGTTCTTC
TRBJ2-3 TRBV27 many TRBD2 CASSREGLNTDTQYF TGTGCCAGCAGCCGGGAGGGCCTCAACACAGATACGCAGTATTTT
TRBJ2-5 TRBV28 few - CASSLLTEETQYF TGTGCCAGCAGTTTGTTGACGGAGGAGACCCAGTACTTC